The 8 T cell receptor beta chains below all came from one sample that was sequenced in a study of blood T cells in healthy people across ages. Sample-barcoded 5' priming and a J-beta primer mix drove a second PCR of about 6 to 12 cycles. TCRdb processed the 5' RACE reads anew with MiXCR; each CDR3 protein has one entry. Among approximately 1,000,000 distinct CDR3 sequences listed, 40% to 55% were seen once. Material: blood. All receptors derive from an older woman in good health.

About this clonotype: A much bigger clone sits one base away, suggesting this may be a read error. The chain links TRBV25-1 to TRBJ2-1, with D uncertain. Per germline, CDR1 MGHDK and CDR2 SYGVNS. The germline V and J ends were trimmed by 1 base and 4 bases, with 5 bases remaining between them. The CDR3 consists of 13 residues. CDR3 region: CASSELPYNEQFF. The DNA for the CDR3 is TGTGCCAGCAGTGAATTGCCGTACAATGAGCAGTTCTTC.

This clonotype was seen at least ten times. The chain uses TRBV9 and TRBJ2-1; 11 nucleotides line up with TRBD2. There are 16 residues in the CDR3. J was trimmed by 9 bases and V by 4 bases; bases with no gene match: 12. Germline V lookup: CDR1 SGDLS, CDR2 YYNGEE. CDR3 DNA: TGTGCCAGCAGCTTTTACCCCGGGACTAGCGGAAGTGAGCAGTTCTTC. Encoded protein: CASSFYPGTSGSEQFF.

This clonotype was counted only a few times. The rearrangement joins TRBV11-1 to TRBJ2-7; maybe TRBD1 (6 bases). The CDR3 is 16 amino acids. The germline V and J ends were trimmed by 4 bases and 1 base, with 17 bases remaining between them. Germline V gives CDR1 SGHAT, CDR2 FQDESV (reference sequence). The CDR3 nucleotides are TGTGCCAGCAGCTCCCGCGCCAGGGGAAGTTCCTACGAGCAGTACTTC. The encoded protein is CASSSRARGSSYEQYF.

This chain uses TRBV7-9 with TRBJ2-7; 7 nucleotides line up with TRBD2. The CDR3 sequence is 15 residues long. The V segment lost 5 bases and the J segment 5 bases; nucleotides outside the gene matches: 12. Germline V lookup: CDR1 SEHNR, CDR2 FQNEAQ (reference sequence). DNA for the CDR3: TGTGCCAGCAGCCGCGCCAGCGGGACCTCTAACGAGCAGTACTTC. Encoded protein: CASSRASGTSNEQYF.

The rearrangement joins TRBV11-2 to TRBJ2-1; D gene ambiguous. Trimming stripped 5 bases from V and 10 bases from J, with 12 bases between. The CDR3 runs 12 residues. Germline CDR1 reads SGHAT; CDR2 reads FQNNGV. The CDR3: CASSTDLVEQFF. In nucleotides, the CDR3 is TGTGCCAGCAGCACAGATCTAGTGGAGCAGTTCTTC. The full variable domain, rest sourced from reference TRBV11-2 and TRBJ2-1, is EAGVAQSPRYKIIEKRQSVAFWCNPISGHATLYWYQQILGQGPKLLIQFQNNGVVDDSQLPKDRFSAERLKGVDSTLKIQPAKLEDSAVYLCASSTDLVEQFFGPGTRLTVL.

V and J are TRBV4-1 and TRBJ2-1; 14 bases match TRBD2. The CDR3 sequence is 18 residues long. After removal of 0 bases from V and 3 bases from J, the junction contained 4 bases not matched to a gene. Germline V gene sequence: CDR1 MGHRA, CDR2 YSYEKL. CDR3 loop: CASSQDGTSGGLYNEQFF. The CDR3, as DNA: TGCGCCAGCAGCCAAGATGGGACTAGCGGGGGCCTCTACAATGAGCAGTTCTTC.

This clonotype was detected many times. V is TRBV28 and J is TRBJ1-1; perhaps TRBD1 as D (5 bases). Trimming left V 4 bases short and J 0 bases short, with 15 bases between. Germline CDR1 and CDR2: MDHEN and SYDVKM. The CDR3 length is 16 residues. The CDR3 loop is CASSSFLKGLNTEAFF. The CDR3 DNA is TGTGCCAGCAGTTCGTTCTTGAAGGGGCTGAACACTGAAGCTTTCTTT.

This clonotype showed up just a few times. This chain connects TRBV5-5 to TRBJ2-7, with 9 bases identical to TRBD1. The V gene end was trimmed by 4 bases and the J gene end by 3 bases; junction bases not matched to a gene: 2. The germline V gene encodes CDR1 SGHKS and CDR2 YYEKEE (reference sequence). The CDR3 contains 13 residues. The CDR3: CASSMGQGYEQYF. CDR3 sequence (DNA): TGTGCCAGCAGCATGGGACAGGGCTACGAGCAGTACTTC.